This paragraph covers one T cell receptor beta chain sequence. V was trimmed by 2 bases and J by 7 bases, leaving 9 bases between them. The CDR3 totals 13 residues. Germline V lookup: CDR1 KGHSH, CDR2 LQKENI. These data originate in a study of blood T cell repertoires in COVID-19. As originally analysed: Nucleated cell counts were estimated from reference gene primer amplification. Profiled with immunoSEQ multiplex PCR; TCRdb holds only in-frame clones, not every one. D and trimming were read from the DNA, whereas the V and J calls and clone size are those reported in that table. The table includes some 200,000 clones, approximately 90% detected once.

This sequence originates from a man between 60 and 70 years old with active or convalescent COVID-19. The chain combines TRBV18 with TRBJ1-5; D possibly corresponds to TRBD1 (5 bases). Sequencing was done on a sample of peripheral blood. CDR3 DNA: TGTGCCAGCTCACCAGGGGAGGGGCAGCCCCAGCATTTT. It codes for CASSPGEGQPQHF. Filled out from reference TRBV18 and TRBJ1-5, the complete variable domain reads NAGVMQNPRHLVRRRGQEARLRCSPMKGHSHVYWYRQLPEEGLKFMVYLQKENIIDESGMPKERFSAEFPKEGPSILRIQQVVRGDSAAYFCASSPGEGQPQHFGDGTRLSIL.